This TCR beta chain was obtained from a study of blood T cell repertoires in COVID-19. Overall study: Italy, Spain and the United States were the sources of the convalescent and acute COVID-19 samples. Sample material is recorded as cDNA or gDNA derived from T cells, B-cell-depleted T cells, or PBMCs.

The CDR3 extends over 14 amino acids. CDR1 is LNHDA, CDR2 SQIVND, per germline (reference sequence). V was pared by 9 bases and J by 6 bases, with 20 bases between. In the authors' workflow: Estimation of nucleated cell counts relied on the amplification of reference gene primers. TCRdb keeps only in-frame clones here, not all; method: immunoSEQ multiplex PCR. The V and J calls and clone size are taken from that table; D and trimming were inferred from the DNA. Of roughly 56,000 clones listed, roughly 84% are singletons. Sequencing input: peripheral blood. The rearrangement uses TRBV19 and TRBJ1-1; no reliable D call. This TCR came from a man aged 50-59 years with active COVID-19. This CDR3 reads CASELYVRHAEAFF. The CDR3 DNA reads as TGTGCCAGCGAACTATACGTCCGCCACGCTGAAGCTTTCTTT.